Below are 29 T cell receptor beta chains sequenced from a single sample in a study of blood T cell repertoires in COVID-19. Data came from immunoSEQ multiplex PCR; TCRdb stores just in-frame clones and leaves some out. The sample contains some 300,000 clones, around 84% of which appear only once. Specimen: peripheral blood. These receptors all come from a man in his 70s with acute or convalescent COVID-19.

The chain carries TRBV18 and TRBJ1-1; D is unclear. V lost 2 bases and J 3 bases, leaving 10 bases between the germline ends. This CDR3 comprises 14 residues. Per the germline V gene, CDR1 is KGHSH and CDR2 is LQKENI. Here the CDR3 reads CASSPRQDDTEAFF. The DNA for the CDR3 is TGTGCCAGCTCACCAAGGCAGGATGACACTGAAGCTTTCTTT.

The V call is TRBV5-6, the J call TRBJ2-7; TRBD2 aligns across 12 bases. The CDR3 consists of 15 residues. Germline loops: CDR1 SGHDT, CDR2 YYEEEE. Losses at the gene ends were 4 bases for V and 2 bases for J; bases not matched to a gene: 4. CDR3 in amino acids: CASSLRLAGAYEQYF. CDR3 DNA sequence: TGTGCCAGCAGCCTTAGACTAGCGGGAGCCTACGAGCAGTACTTC.

This clone was seen a single time. The chain carries TRBV20-1 and TRBJ2-5; D is possibly TRBD1 (5 bases). This CDR3 has 13 amino acids. Trimming took 3 bases from V and 1 from J, leaving 9 bases between them. Germline assignment: CDR1 DFQATT and CDR2 SNEGSKA (reference sequence). CDR3 region: CSASQGPQETQYF. The CDR3, as DNA: TGCAGTGCTAGTCAGGGTCCCCAAGAGACCCAGTACTTC.

The chain carries TRBV6-4 and TRBJ2-2; 9 bases are shared with TRBD1. The germline V gene has CDR1 MRHNA and CDR2 SNTAGT. Trimming at V came to 4 bases and at J to 5 bases, leaving 11 bases not matched to a gene. The CDR3 extends over 17 amino acids. CDR3 loop: CASSVLPGQGNTGELFF. As DNA, the CDR3 is TGTGCCAGCAGTGTACTGCCGGGACAGGGAAATACCGGGGAGCTGTTTTTT.

The chain combines TRBV14 with TRBJ1-6, with unresolved D. This CDR3 comprises 13 residues. Germline-derived CDR1 and CDR2 are SGHDN and FVKESK. The V end was cut by 1 base, the J end by 10 bases, with 8 bases between. CDR3 sequence (DNA): TGTGCCAGCAGCCAAGCTCTCTTATCACCCCTCCACTTT. Encoded protein: CASSQALLSPLHF.

The J gene is TRBJ2-5, the V gene TRBV7-3; no firm D call. The length of the CDR3 is 15 residues. Germline-derived CDR1 and CDR2 are SGHTA and FQGTGA. V was cut by 2 bases and J by 9 bases, with 19 bases left in between. The CDR3 bases are TGTGCCAGCAGCTTACAAACGGGTCGAGGCGAGGCCCAGTACTTC. Protein product: CASSLQTGRGEAQYF.

This clone was observed once. The rearrangement links TRBV4-3 to TRBJ1-2, with 11 bases identical to TRBD1. Per germline, CDR1 LGHNA and CDR2 YSLEER. Trimming cost V 1 base and J 5 bases; bases outside gene matches: 6. The CDR3 contains 16 residues. The DNA of the CDR3 is TGCGCCAGCAGCCAAGGGACAGGGGGCCGGAGGTATGGCTACACCTTC. Amino acid sequence: CASSQGTGGRRYGYTF.

This sequence joins TRBV11-2 and TRBJ1-5; 7 bases are a match to TRBD1. Germline V gene lookup returns CDR1 SGHAT and CDR2 FQNNGV. The length of the CDR3 is 13 residues. V shed 5 bases, J shed 7 bases, and the junction held 5 bases outside the gene matches. CDR3 DNA: TGTGCCAGCAGCCGGACACAGGGGCAGCCCCAGCATTTT. The encoded protein is CASSRTQGQPQHF. Using reference TRBV11-2 and TRBJ1-5 for the parts outside the CDR3, the full variable domain is EAGVAQSPRYKIIEKRQSVAFWCNPISGHATLYWYQQILGQGPKLLIQFQNNGVVDDSQLPKDRFSAERLKGVDSTLKIQPAKLEDSAVYLCASSRTQGQPQHFGDGTRLSIL.

The chain employs TRBV27 and TRBJ1-6; D is possibly TRBD1 (5 bases). Germline CDR1 is MNHEY and CDR2 is SMNVEV (reference sequence). The CDR3 is 16 residues long. Between the trimmed V and J ends, which lost 6 bases and 5 bases, there was a span of 17 bases. The chain's CDR3 is CASRIRWGEDNSPLHF. CDR3 in DNA: TGTGCCAGCAGGATTCGTTGGGGCGAGGATAATTCACCCCTCCACTTT.

The gene calls are TRBV2 and TRBJ1-1; D possibly corresponds to TRBD1 (6 bases). Trimming removed 9 bases at V and 1 base at J, with 9 bases between. The germline V gene has CDR1 SNHLY and CDR2 FYNNEI. The CDR3 loop spans 12 amino acids. DNA of the CDR3: TGTGCCAGACAGGGTCGGAACACTGAAGCTTTCTTT. Amino acids: CARQGRNTEAFF.

The chain combines TRBV6-6 with TRBJ1-1; 8 bases are a match to TRBD1. The CDR3 spans 16 residues. V dropped 2 bases and J dropped 7; count of bases not matched to a gene: 12. Germline V CDR1 and CDR2: MNHNY, SVGAGI (reference sequence). The CDR3 DNA reads as TGTGCCAGCAGTTACCCTGACAGGGGACAACCTTATGAAGCTTTCTTT. It codes for CASSYPDRGQPYEAFF.

The rearrangement joins TRBV6-5 to TRBJ2-7; possibly TRBD1 for D (5 bases). From germline, CDR1 is MNHEY and CDR2 SVGAGI. CDR3 length: 16 residues. The V end was cut by 0 bases, the J end by 0 bases, with 12 bases between. For the CDR3, the DNA is TGTGCCAGCAGTTACTCGACCCAGGGTTTCTCCTACGAGCAGTACTTC. Translating it yields CASSYSTQGFSYEQYF.

The V call is TRBV12-2, the J call TRBJ1-5; the table names TRBD1, a call not compared with the DNA. TRBV12-2 has pseudogene status. The CDR3 length is 13 residues. The CDR3 protein is CASRPHSNQPQHF. The DNA for the CDR3 is TGTGCAAGTCGCCCCCATAGCAATCAGCCCCAGCATTTT.

The chain has TRBV7-2 and TRBJ1-2; 8 bases match TRBD1. CDR3 length: 13 amino acids. The V segment lost 5 bases and the J segment 8 bases; nucleotides outside the gene matches: 7. The germline V gene encodes CDR1 SGHTA and CDR2 FQGNSA. The CDR3 protein is CASSPDREWGYTF. CDR3 DNA sequence: TGTGCCAGCAGCCCGGACAGGGAATGGGGCTACACCTTC.

This chain joins TRBV2 and TRBJ2-3; D is ambiguous. CDR1 is SNHLY, CDR2 FYNNEI, per germline. V was pared by 4 bases and J by 2 bases, with 4 bases between. The CDR3 has 12 amino acids. CDR3 nucleotide sequence: TGTGCCAGCAGTGTAGTCACAGATACGCAGTATTTT. This sequence encodes CASSVVTDTQYF.

This clone showed up just a few times. V gene TRBV25-1 combines with J gene TRBJ2-5; 7 nucleotides align to TRBD2. The germline CDR1 and CDR2 sequences are MGHDK and SYGVNS. The CDR3 runs 16 residues. Trimming cost V 2 bases and J 5 bases; bases outside gene matches: 11. CDR3 nucleotide sequence: TGTGCCAGCAGTGAAGGAGGCTTAGCGGGTCGGGAGACCCAGTACTTC. Encoded protein: CASSEGGLAGRETQYF.

The rearrangement joins TRBV4-1 to TRBJ1-6; D perhaps matches TRBD1 (6 bases). Germline V CDR1 and CDR2: MGHRA, YSYEKL. The CDR3 covers 15 residues. V lost 0 bases, J lost 7 bases, and 10 bases lay in between. CDR3 loop: CASSQEGAGNSPLHF. For the CDR3, the DNA is TGCGCCAGCAGCCAAGAGGGGGCTGGGAATTCACCCCTCCACTTT.

The chain carries TRBV20-1 and TRBJ2-7, with TRBD1 identical over 7 bases. The V gene end was trimmed by 8 bases and the J gene end by 3 bases; junction bases not matched to a gene: 4. The V gene's germline CDR1 is DFQATT and CDR2 SNEGSKA (reference sequence). The CDR3 runs 11 residues. The CDR3 bases are TGCAGTACGGGACAGCGCTACGAGCAGTACTTC. Its protein is CSTGQRYEQYF.

The CDR3 loop is CASSQDRGPPDTQYF. The CDR3 bases are TGTGCCAGCAGCCAGGACAGGGGCCCCCCAGATACGCAGTATTTT. J is TRBJ2-3 and V is TRBV3-1 (or the pseudogene TRBV3-2); the match to TRBD1 covers 9 bases. Trimming at V came to 3 bases and at J to 4 bases, leaving 5 bases not matched to a gene. In germline, CDR1 is LGHDT, CDR2 YNNKEL (reference sequence). The CDR3 consists of 15 residues.

This chain connects TRBV4-3 to TRBJ2-7, with a possible D match to TRBD1 (6 bases). Germline V CDR1 and CDR2: LGHNA, YSLEER. V shed 3 bases and J shed 3 bases, with 15 bases lying between them. This CDR3 is built from 15 residues. The CDR3 spells CASSQNPGQGYEQYF. The CDR3 bases are TGCGCCAGCAGCCAGAATCCGGGACAAGGCTACGAGCAGTACTTC.

The genes are TRBV30 and TRBJ1-5, with 8 nucleotides matching TRBD1. In germline, CDR1 is GTSNPN, CDR2 SVGIG (reference sequence). The CDR3 sequence is 13 residues long. The V gene end was trimmed by 3 bases and the J gene end by 5 bases; junction bases not matched to a gene: 3. This CDR3 reads CAWSQTGDQPQHF. CDR3 sequence (DNA): TGTGCCTGGAGCCAGACAGGGGATCAGCCCCAGCATTTT.

The chain is built from TRBV18 and TRBJ1-2; 10 bases map to TRBD1. CDR1 is KGHSH and CDR2 is LQKENI in the germline V gene. Germline trimming cut 3 bases from V and 4 bases from J; bases unmatched to any gene: 11. CDR3 length: 17 residues. CDR3 region: CASSPRQGADPPYGYTF. The CDR3 nucleotides are TGTGCCAGCTCACCCAGACAGGGGGCCGATCCTCCCTATGGCTACACCTTC.

V gene TRBV6-2 or TRBV6-3 combines with J gene TRBJ2-5; 9 positions agree with TRBD1. V lost 6 bases to trimming and J lost 5 bases; unmatched junction nucleotides: 7. The germline CDR1 and CDR2 sequences are MNHEY and SVGEGT. This CDR3 contains 14 residues. This CDR3 is CASSRQGESETQYF. The CDR3 region has the DNA TGTGCCAGCAGCAGACAGGGGGAAAGTGAGACCCAGTACTTC.

A single count supports this clone. The rearrangement joins TRBV6-5 to TRBJ2-1, with a possible D match to TRBD1 (7 bases). V shed 6 bases and J shed 12 bases, with 12 bases lying between them. The CDR3 is 11 amino acids. Per germline, CDR1 MNHEY and CDR2 SVGAGI. Written as DNA, the CDR3 is TGTGCCAGCAGCCCAGGGGGGATGCAGTTCTTC. Protein sequence: CASSPGGMQFF.

The chain joins TRBV6-5 to TRBJ2-3, with TRBD1 as a possible D gene (6 bases). In germline, CDR1 is MNHEY, CDR2 SVGAGI. This CDR3 spans 15 amino acids. V gave up 5 bases and J gave up 1 base, with 13 bases separating them. The CDR3 loop is CASSNSGTRTDTQYF. CDR3 DNA sequence: TGTGCCAGCAGTAATTCCGGGACACGCACAGATACGCAGTATTTT.

This chain connects TRBV5-6 to TRBJ1-5, with D unresolved. The CDR3 loop spans 16 amino acids. V was trimmed by 5 bases and J by 0 bases, leaving 15 bases between them. Germline V gene sequence: CDR1 SGHDT, CDR2 YYEEEE. CDR3 amino acids: CASSWREGYSNQPQHF. DNA of the CDR3: TGTGCCAGCAGTTGGAGGGAGGGTTATAGCAATCAGCCCCAGCATTTT.

This chain links TRBV5-1 with TRBJ2-1, with TRBD2 matching over 13 bases. Losses at the gene ends were 5 bases for V and 8 bases for J; bases not matched to a gene: 4. CDR1 and CDR2 from the germline V gene are SGHRS and YFSETQ. The length of the CDR3 is 14 residues. CDR3 coding DNA: TGCGCCAGCAGACTAGCGGGAGGGCCCCATGAGCAGTTCTTC. Translated: CASRLAGGPHEQFF.

This rearrangement joins TRBV5-1 to TRBJ1-3; 7 positions agree with TRBD1. The trim removed 2 bases at V and 4 bases at J, leaving 9 bases unmatched. Looked up from germline, CDR1 is SGHRS and CDR2 is YFSETQ. This CDR3 contains 16 residues. The chain's CDR3 is CASSFGDRRGGNTIYF. CDR3 nucleotide sequence: TGCGCCAGCAGCTTTGGGGACAGAAGAGGCGGAAACACCATATATTTT. The whole variable domain, filled in from reference TRBV5-1 and TRBJ1-3, reads KAGVTQTPRYLIKTRGQQVTLSCSPISGHRSVSWYQQTPGQGLQFLFEYFSETQRNKGNFPGRFSGRQFSNSRSEMNVSTLELGDSALYLCASSFGDRRGGNTIYFGEGSWLTVV.

This chain links TRBV2 with TRBJ1-5; maybe TRBD1 (6 bases). The V gene lost 8 bases and the J gene lost 7 bases, with 6 bases spanning the gap. The CDR3 extends over 10 amino acids. CDR1 is SNHLY and CDR2 is FYNNEI in the germline V gene. CDR3 DNA: TGTGCCAGCGGGGGCCAGCCCCAGCATTTT. Translation gives CASGGQPQHF.